The 3 T cell receptor beta chains reported below all come from one sample, sequenced in a study of cytomegalovirus exposure and HLA in healthy donors. A multiplex PCR was run with 60 Vbeta primers and 13 Jbeta primers. The assay was immunoSEQ multiplex PCR, and TCRdb's table has in-frame clones only and misses some. The data contain some 180,000 clones, about three quarters of them singletons. Sample: PBMCs. Receptor source: a man aged 18 to 35 in good health and CMV-seronegative.

This rearrangement joins TRBV6-4 to TRBJ2-2; D unclear. V gave up 5 bases and J gave up 3 bases, with 4 bases separating them. The CDR3 spans 12 residues. Germline-derived CDR1 and CDR2 are MRHNA and SNTAGT. The CDR3: CASSRDTGELFF. Here the CDR3 DNA reads TGTGCCAGCAGTCGGGACACCGGGGAGCTGTTTTTT.

For the CDR3, the DNA is TGTGCCAGCAGCTTAATAGCGGGGGGCCCCAATGAGCAGTTCTTC. Amino acid sequence: CASSLIAGGPNEQFF. The chain employs TRBV7-3 and TRBJ2-1; 10 nucleotides match TRBD2. The CDR3 length is 15 residues. V was clipped by 1 base and J by 6 bases; unmatched bases: 3. Looked up from germline, CDR1 is SGHTA and CDR2 is FQGTGA. Full variable domain (remainder filled in from reference TRBV7-3 and TRBJ2-1): GAGVSQTPSNKVTEKGKYVELRCDPISGHTALYWYRQSLGQGPEFLIYFQGTGAADDSGLPNDRFFAVRPEGSVSTLKIQRTERGDSAVYLCASSLIAGGPNEQFFGPGTRLTVL.

This sequence joins TRBV9 and TRBJ2-3; D perhaps matches TRBD2 (5 bases). V was cut by 4 bases and J by 0 bases, with 15 bases left in between. Germline V lookup: CDR1 SGDLS, CDR2 YYNGEE. The CDR3 runs to 16 residues. The CDR3: CASSSRSGYSTDTQYF. The CDR3 DNA is TGTGCCAGCAGCTCCAGGAGCGGTTATAGCACAGATACGCAGTATTTT.